This passage covers 20 T cell receptor beta chains from one sample sequenced in a study of cytomegalovirus exposure and HLA in healthy donors. PCR primers comprised 60 Vbeta and 13 Jbeta primers. Libraries were prepared by immunoSEQ multiplex PCR; TCRdb keeps only in-frame clonotypes and omits some of them. The sample lists 78,000 or so clones; more than 50% were seen once. The sample taken for sequencing was PBMCs. These receptor sequences come from a male donor in good health and CMV-seropositive.

This clone has just a few counts. The genes are TRBV7-6 and TRBJ2-1, with TRBD2 identical over 7 bases. V shed 1 base, J shed 9 bases, and the junction held 18 bases outside the gene matches. The CDR3 spans 18 residues. Germline CDR1 SGHVS, CDR2 FNYEAQ. CDR3 sequence: CASSLVSPPGGVLSEQFF. In DNA, the CDR3 is TGTGCCAGCAGCTTAGTATCCCCCCCGGGGGGAGTTCTGAGTGAGCAGTTCTTC.

J is TRBJ2-3 and V is TRBV7-9; 10 bases agree with TRBD2. The CDR3 covers 15 residues. The junction had 2 bases not matched to a gene; V was cut back by 4 bases and J by 1 base. The germline V gene has CDR1 SEHNR and CDR2 FQNEAQ (reference sequence). The CDR3 reads CASSYGTSGTDTQYF. CDR3 bases: TGTGCCAGCAGCTACGGGACTAGCGGCACAGATACGCAGTATTTT.

The rearrangement links TRBV5-1 to TRBJ1-4; 7 nucleotides line up with TRBD1. The CDR3 sequence is 16 residues long. J was trimmed by 6 bases and V by 0 bases; bases with no gene match: 8. The germline V gene encodes CDR1 SGHRS and CDR2 YFSETQ. CDR3 amino acids: CASSLALWDSDEKLFF. CDR3 nucleotide sequence: TGCGCCAGCAGCTTGGCTCTCTGGGACAGTGATGAAAAACTGTTTTTT.

The J gene is TRBJ2-3, the V gene TRBV9, with D possibly TRBD2 on 6 matching bases. This CDR3 has 15 amino acids. In germline, CDR1 is SGDLS, CDR2 YYNGEE. V was shortened by 0 bases and J by 4 bases, with 12 bases between the two germline ends. In DNA, the CDR3 is TGTGCCAGCAGCGTAGCGGGAGTAAAGGCAGATACGCAGTATTTT. Protein product: CASSVAGVKADTQYF.

The chain combines TRBV28 with TRBJ2-3, with 9 bases fitting TRBD1. J lost 4 bases, V lost 6 bases, and 5 bases had no gene match. The length of the CDR3 is 14 residues. Germline V gives CDR1 MDHEN, CDR2 SYDVKM. CDR3 amino acids: CASSRDRDADTQYF. CDR3 coding DNA: TGTGCCAGCAGCCGGGACAGGGATGCAGATACGCAGTATTTT. The whole variable domain, remainder taken from reference TRBV28 and TRBJ2-3, is DVKVTQSSRYLVKRTGEKVFLECVQDMDHENMFWYRQDPGLGLRLIYFSYDVKMKEKGDIPEGYSVSREKKERFSLILESASTNQTSMYLCASSRDRDADTQYFGPGTRLTVL.

The genes are TRBV20-1 and TRBJ2-2; 7 bases are shared with TRBD1. The CDR3 runs to 11 residues. Losses at the gene ends were 2 bases for V and 15 bases for J; bases not matched to a gene: 6. Germline CDR1 reads DFQATT; CDR2 reads SNEGSKA (reference sequence). The CDR3 region has the DNA TGCAGTGCTAGACGACAGGGAGAGGTGTTTTTT. Translated: CSARRQGEVFF.

This chain joins TRBV29-1 and TRBJ2-7; possible D gene TRBD2, 5 bases. This CDR3 comprises 16 residues. Trimming removed 6 bases at V and 3 bases at J, with 24 bases between. The germline V gene encodes CDR1 SQVTM and CDR2 ANQGSEA. The CDR3: CSVRWLRHPGGYEQYF. The CDR3 DNA follows: TGCAGCGTCCGCTGGCTACGACACCCCGGAGGCTACGAGCAGTACTTC.

The CDR3 coding sequence is TGTGCCTGGAAGGACAGACGGAATGAAAAACTGTTTTTT. It specifies CAWKDRRNEKLFF. The chain links TRBV30 to TRBJ1-4, with D possibly TRBD1 on 6 matching bases. The germline V gene encodes CDR1 GTSNPN and CDR2 SVGIG (reference sequence). Trimming cost V 4 bases and J 5 bases, with 11 bases left between them. The CDR3 consists of 13 residues.

The sample holds one count of this clone. The chain uses TRBV27 and TRBJ2-7; D is possibly TRBD2 (6 bases). The V gene's germline CDR1 is MNHEY and CDR2 SMNVEV (reference sequence). The CDR3 runs to 15 residues. V was cut by 6 bases and J by 0 bases, with 15 bases left in between. DNA of the CDR3: TGTGCCAGCAGCACCGCGACCGGGAGCTCCTACGAGCAGTACTTC. It yields the protein CASSTATGSSYEQYF.

The rearrangement links TRBV30 to TRBJ1-5; D is unresolved. This CDR3 region has 13 residues. The V gene's germline CDR1 is GTSNPN and CDR2 SVGIG (reference sequence). Trimming shortened V by 1 base and J by 5 bases, and 9 bases separated the two germline ends. As DNA, the CDR3 is TGTGCCTGGAGTGGAGGCCTGGATCAGCCCCAGCATTTT. Translated, it gives CAWSGGLDQPQHF.

The V and J genes are TRBV27 and TRBJ1-5; the match to TRBD1 covers 7 bases. Germline CDR1 is MNHEY and CDR2 is SMNVEV (reference sequence). This CDR3 is built from 15 residues. V was clipped by 2 bases and J by 3 bases; unmatched bases: 4. CDR3 region: CASSLVGQINQPQHF. The CDR3 region has the DNA TGTGCCAGCAGTTTAGTGGGACAGATCAATCAGCCCCAGCATTTT.

This chain joins TRBV30 and TRBJ2-5; 9 bases are a match to TRBD1. Germline V lookup: CDR1 GTSNPN, CDR2 SVGIG (reference sequence). The CDR3 contains 18 residues. Trimming cost V 2 bases and J 4 bases; bases outside gene matches: 17. For the CDR3, the DNA is TGTGCCTGGAGTCCCGGGACAGGGACAGGGACAAAACGAGAGACCCAGTACTTC. Amino acid sequence: CAWSPGTGTGTKRETQYF.

The chain has TRBV19 and TRBJ2-7; the match to TRBD1 covers 9 bases. Germline CDR1 is LNHDA and CDR2 is SQIVND (reference sequence). J gave up 7 bases and V 5 bases, and 18 bases lay outside the gene matches. CDR3 length: 17 residues. DNA of the CDR3: TGTGCCAGTAGTCGGGACGGGACAGGGACCGAGATGCGGGAGCAGTACTTC. This encodes CASSRDGTGTEMREQYF.

The chain joins TRBV6-5 to TRBJ1-1; D perhaps matches TRBD1 (6 bases). V gave up 6 bases and J gave up 5 bases, with 19 bases separating them. This CDR3 contains 15 residues. Germline V gene sequence: CDR1 MNHEY, CDR2 SVGAGI. The CDR3, as DNA: TGTGCCAGCAGCAGCTGGGAGGGGGGGAAAACTGAAGCTTTCTTT. This gives the protein CASSSWEGGKTEAFF.

V usage is TRBV9 and J usage is TRBJ1-1, with a possible D match to TRBD1 (5 bases). Germline V gene data show CDR1 as SGDLS and CDR2 as YYNGEE. The CDR3 has 15 residues. V lost 0 bases to trimming and J lost 2 bases, with 11 bases between them. The CDR3 loop is CASSVVRGINTEAFF. In DNA form, the CDR3 reads TGTGCCAGCAGCGTAGTACGGGGGATTAACACTGAAGCTTTCTTT. Complete variable domain (other parts from reference TRBV9 and TRBJ1-1): DSGVTQTPKHLITATGQRVTLRCSPRSGDLSVYWYQQSLDQGLQFLIQYYNGEERAKGNILERFSAQQFPDLHSELNLSSLELGDSALYFCASSVVRGINTEAFFGQGTRLTVV.

V and J are TRBV7-3 and TRBJ2-1; 9 bases align to TRBD2. Looked up from germline, CDR1 is SGHTA and CDR2 is FQGTGA. The CDR3 runs 15 residues. Trimming cost V 5 bases and J 2 bases; bases outside gene matches: 4. CDR3 sequence reads: CASSQAGGTYNEQFF. In nucleotides, the CDR3 is TGTGCCAGCAGCCAAGCGGGAGGAACCTACAATGAGCAGTTCTTC.

This clone was seen only a few times. This chain uses TRBV6-6 with TRBJ1-5; the D gene is possibly TRBD1 (5 bases). The CDR3 is made up of 14 amino acids. The V and J ends lost 2 bases and 9 bases respectively, with 14 bases between them. Germline-derived CDR1 and CDR2 are MNHNY and SVGAGI (reference sequence). The CDR3 nucleotides are TGTGCCAGCAGTTACGCTTCACAGGTTTTGCCCCAGCATTTT. Translating gives CASSYASQVLPQHF.

The chain has TRBV9 and TRBJ2-5; weak D call: TRBD1 (7 bases). CDR1 is SGDLS, CDR2 YYNGEE, per germline. This CDR3 is 14 amino acids long. Trimming removed 0 bases from V and 3 bases from J, with 9 bases in between. Written as DNA, the CDR3 is TGTGCCAGCAGCGTAGCAGGGGGGAAAGAGACCCAGTACTTC. Protein: CASSVAGGKETQYF.

The V call is TRBV7-6, the J call TRBJ2-5, with TRBD1 identical over 12 bases. The J call may be in error: the DNA end matches TRBJ2-7 better. CDR1 is SGHVS, CDR2 FNYEAQ, per germline. The CDR3 loop spans 15 amino acids. CDR3 loop: CASSSGQGAIDEQYF. DNA of the CDR3: TGTGCCAGCAGCTCGGGACAGGGGGCAATCGACGAGCAGTACTTC.

The CDR3 DNA is TGTGCCAGCAGCTTACAGGGTTCCTCCTATGGCTACACCTTC. Encoded protein: CASSLQGSSYGYTF. V usage is TRBV7-9 and J usage is TRBJ1-2; tentatively, D is TRBD1 (5 bases). V was cut by 2 bases and J by 4 bases, with 11 bases left in between. Germline V gives CDR1 SEHNR, CDR2 FQNEAQ (reference sequence). The CDR3 extends over 14 amino acids.